One and the same sample provided the 17 T cell receptor beta chains below, sequenced in a study of beta chain features in type 1 diabetes. Expressed TCRB transcripts were sequenced, since all the RNA that had been isolated was reverse transcribed. The assay was immunoSEQ multiplex PCR, and TCRdb's table has in-frame clones only and misses some. This sample has about 180,000 clones; about 13% occur once, and the top ten carry 0.62%. The sequenced material came from central memory CD4+ T cells from blood. The source of these receptors is a woman aged 18-29 years in good health.

The rearrangement uses TRBV4-2 and TRBJ1-4; 8 bases agree with TRBD1. The junction had 5 bases not matched to a gene; V was cut back by 3 bases and J by 8 bases. Germline lookup yields CDR1 LGHNA and CDR2 YNFKEQ. The CDR3 runs to 14 residues. DNA of the CDR3: TGTGCCAGCAGCCATAAGGACAGGGACGAAAAACTGTTTTTT. Translated: CASSHKDRDEKLFF.

This rearrangement joins TRBV5-1 to TRBJ2-5; D is possibly TRBD2 (5 bases). The J call is doubtful: the DNA matches TRBJ2-7 better. From germline, CDR1 is SGHRS and CDR2 YFSETQ. This CDR3 is built from 12 residues. The DNA of the CDR3 is TGCGCCAGCAGCGCCCATGAGGGCGAGCAGTACTTC. It encodes CASSAHEGEQYF.

This clone was detected a few times. One junction end disagrees with the germline gene, perhaps due to a read error. The rearrangement joins TRBV4-1 to TRBJ2-7, with TRBD1 matching over 8 bases. CDR3 length: 15 amino acids. Germline V gene data show CDR1 as MGHRA and CDR2 as YSYEKL. The CDR3 region is CASSQAGTGSSEQYF. CDR3 DNA sequence: TGCGCCAGCAGCCAAGCCGGGACAGGTTCCTCCGAGCAGTACTTC.

The table lists this clone with a few counts. V and J are TRBV29-1 and TRBJ2-3; D ambiguous. The CDR3 covers 13 residues. V was pared by 6 bases and J by 4 bases, with 14 bases between. The germline CDR1 and CDR2 sequences are SQVTM and ANQGSEA. CDR3 region: CSVAPGASDTQYF. The CDR3 DNA sequence: TGCAGCGTGGCCCCAGGTGCGTCAGATACGCAGTATTTT.

This clone was counted a few times. The rearrangement links TRBV5-1 to TRBJ2-7; 7 bases align to TRBD2. Germline V gene data show CDR1 as SGHRS and CDR2 as YFSETQ. V lost 4 bases to trimming and J lost 2 bases; unmatched junction nucleotides: 12. The CDR3 covers 16 residues. The chain's CDR3 is CASSPLGARETYEQYF. CDR3 DNA: TGCGCCAGCAGCCCGCTGGGCGCGCGGGAGACCTACGAGCAGTACTTC.

V usage is TRBV29-1 and J usage is TRBJ2-3; D is possibly TRBD1 (6 bases). Germline CDR1 reads SQVTM; CDR2 reads ANQGSEA. The germline V and J ends were trimmed by 1 base and 6 bases, with 14 bases remaining between them. The CDR3 length is 14 residues. CDR3 in amino acids: CSVEVVAGVDTQYF. The CDR3 nucleotides are TGCAGCGTTGAAGTGGTCGCAGGGGTGGATACGCAGTATTTT.

This chain joins TRBV19 and TRBJ1-5; 8 bases match TRBD1. CDR3 length: 13 amino acids. V shed 8 bases and J 5 bases; nucleotides not matched to a gene: 5. Germline assignment: CDR1 LNHDA and CDR2 SQIVND (reference sequence). The CDR3: CASVGQGDQPQHF. The CDR3 nucleotides read TGTGCCAGTGTCGGACAGGGAGATCAGCCCCAGCATTTT.

This clone was counted at least ten times. The rearrangement links TRBV30 to TRBJ2-5; D is possibly TRBD2 (6 bases). Germline-derived CDR1 and CDR2 are GTSNPN and SVGIG (reference sequence). The CDR3 contains 14 residues. Deletions cut 3 bases from V and 4 bases from J, with 15 bases between. The CDR3 protein is CAWRRGGPGETQYF. In DNA form, the CDR3 reads TGTGCCTGGAGGCGAGGAGGGCCGGGAGAGACCCAGTACTTC. The entire variable domain, with the rest obtained from reference TRBV30 and TRBJ2-5, is as follows: SQTIHQWPATLVQPVGSPLSLECTVEGTSNPNLYWYRQAAGRGLQLLFYSVGIGQISSEVPQNLSASRPQDRQFILSSKKLLLSDSGFYLCAWRRGGPGETQYFGPGTRLLVL.

The rearrangement uses TRBV7-9 and TRBJ1-1, with a possible D match to TRBD1 (6 bases). The V and J ends lost 5 bases and 0 bases respectively, with 16 bases between them. This CDR3 is 16 amino acids long. CDR1 and CDR2 from the germline V gene are SEHNR and FQNEAQ (reference sequence). The CDR3 nucleotides read TGTGCCAGCAGCGATTCCCCGACAGGTCTGAACACTGAAGCTTTCTTT. Its protein is CASSDSPTGLNTEAFF.

This clone has a handful of counts. At the DNA level, this CDR3 is encoded by other sequences in the same sample as well. This chain connects TRBV6-4 to TRBJ1-5; possibly TRBD1 for D (6 bases). The ends were cut back, 5 bases at V and 6 bases at J, with 11 bases in the middle. Germline lookup yields CDR1 MRHNA and CDR2 SNTAGT. The CDR3 contains 13 residues. CDR3: CASSPGEGQPQHF. In DNA form, the CDR3 reads TGTGCCAGCAGTCCAGGGGAAGGTCAGCCCCAGCATTTT.

This chain's CDR3 is CASSQTGLATIEQFF. The CDR3 DNA is TGTGCCAGCAGTCAAACGGGACTAGCGACCATTGAGCAGTTCTTC. This chain connects TRBV28 to TRBJ2-1, with TRBD2 matching 10 bases. Germline trimming cut 5 bases from V and 9 bases from J; bases unmatched to any gene: 10. This CDR3 contains 15 residues. Germline V gives CDR1 MDHEN, CDR2 SYDVKM.

V is TRBV11-3 and J is TRBJ2-5, with TRBD2 matching over 10 bases. The V segment lost 5 bases and the J segment 5 bases; nucleotides outside the gene matches: 5. Per the germline V gene, CDR1 is SGHNT and CDR2 is YENEEA. CDR3 length: 14 amino acids. CDR3 sequence reads: CASSPGLARETQYF. The DNA of the CDR3 is TGTGCCAGCAGCCCGGGACTAGCGAGGGAGACCCAGTACTTC.

The table lists this clone with a few counts. In nucleotides, the CDR3 is TGCAGCACCCGGGACAATCATGAAAAACTGTTTTTT. Protein product: CSTRDNHEKLFF. The chain carries TRBV29-1 and TRBJ1-4; perhaps TRBD1 as D (6 bases). V dropped 8 bases and J dropped 6 bases, with 13 bases sitting between them. Per germline, CDR1 SQVTM and CDR2 ANQGSEA. This CDR3 spans 12 amino acids.

The chain employs TRBV5-4 and TRBJ2-3, with 8 nucleotides matching TRBD2. Germline V CDR1 and CDR2: SGHNT, YYREEE (reference sequence). The CDR3 is 15 residues long. The V and J ends lost 6 bases and 5 bases, in that order; junction bases with no gene match: 11. This CDR3 is CASTPYPLAVDTQYF. The CDR3 bases are TGTGCCAGCACCCCGTACCCACTAGCGGTAGATACGCAGTATTTT.

The genes are TRBV5-1 and TRBJ2-1; 11 bases fit TRBD2. CDR1 is SGHRS and CDR2 is YFSETQ in the germline V gene. This CDR3 spans 17 amino acids. V shed 4 bases and J 3 bases; nucleotides not matched to a gene: 9. The CDR3 coding sequence is TGCGCCAGCAGCCCCATCTCCCTAGCGGGAGGCTACAATGAGCAGTTCTTC. Protein: CASSPISLAGGYNEQFF.

This rearrangement joins TRBV7-8 to TRBJ2-1; the match to TRBD1 covers 8 bases. The CDR3 runs to 15 residues. Germline trimming cut 5 bases from V and 5 bases from J; bases unmatched to any gene: 8. CDR1 is SGHVS and CDR2 is FQNEAQ in the germline V gene. In DNA, the CDR3 is TGTGCCAGCAGCCCACGGACAGGGATCCACAATGAGCAGTTCTTC. Residues: CASSPRTGIHNEQFF.

A few counts support this clone. Different DNA sequences within this sample yield the same CDR3. The chain is built from TRBV28 and TRBJ1-5, with D hard to call. The ends were cut back, 3 bases at V and 7 bases at J, with 7 bases in the middle. This CDR3 is 12 amino acids long. Germline CDR1 reads MDHEN; CDR2 reads SYDVKM. CDR3 in amino acids: CASSFGGQPQHF. The CDR3 bases are TGTGCCAGCAGTTTCGGAGGGCAGCCCCAGCATTTT.